Reported below is one T cell receptor beta chain. Its antigen is not known. This record belongs to a study of T cell responses to AZD1222 COVID-19 vaccine. Findings and limits, study-wide: Within unmutated variant regions lay the reported targets of nearly half of spike-specific TCRs. Only a handful of AZD1222 recipients tested seropositive at baseline. The sample set comprised mostly white British donors with more females, and clonal diversity was possibly underestimated.

Germline CDR1 is SGDLS and CDR2 is YYNGEE. V dropped 4 bases and J dropped 6; count of bases not matched to a gene: 10. The CDR3 has 16 amino acids. Method: immunoSEQ multiplex PCR; TCRdb's copy keeps in-frame clones and lacks some. The table records some 130,000 clones, 91% of them present only once. Researchers grouped second doses given at about 4 or about 12 weeks into one pool. The sequence derives from an adult who received the AZD1222 COVID-19 vaccine. Specimen: peripheral blood, collected 28 days after the second AZD1222 dose. The chain links TRBV9 to TRBJ2-3; 11 bases are shared with TRBD2. This CDR3 is CASSPVASGGFDTQYF. CDR3 coding DNA: TGTGCCAGCAGCCCCGTGGCTAGCGGGGGGTTCGATACGCAGTATTTT. Variable domain in full (rest from reference TRBV9 and TRBJ2-3): DSGVTQTPKHLITATGQRVTLRCSPRSGDLSVYWYQQSLDQGLQFLIQYYNGEERAKGNILERFSAQQFPDLHSELNLSSLELGDSALYFCASSPVASGGFDTQYFGPGTRLTVL.